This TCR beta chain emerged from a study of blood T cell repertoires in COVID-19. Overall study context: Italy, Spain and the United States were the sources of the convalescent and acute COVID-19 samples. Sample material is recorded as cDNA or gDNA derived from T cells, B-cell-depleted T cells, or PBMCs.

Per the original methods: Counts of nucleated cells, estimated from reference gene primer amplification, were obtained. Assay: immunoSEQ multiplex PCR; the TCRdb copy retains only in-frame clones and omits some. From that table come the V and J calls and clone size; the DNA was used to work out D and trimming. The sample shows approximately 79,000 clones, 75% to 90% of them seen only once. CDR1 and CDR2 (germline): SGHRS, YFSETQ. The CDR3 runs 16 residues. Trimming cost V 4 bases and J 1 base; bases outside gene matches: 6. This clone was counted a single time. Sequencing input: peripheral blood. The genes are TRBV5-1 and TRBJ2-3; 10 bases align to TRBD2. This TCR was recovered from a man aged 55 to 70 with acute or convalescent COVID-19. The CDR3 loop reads CASSLGAGGGTDTQYF. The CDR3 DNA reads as TGCGCCAGCAGCCTTGGAGCGGGAGGGGGCACAGATACGCAGTATTTT.